This T cell receptor beta chain is drawn from a study of T cells in localized non-small cell lung cancer (dated by TCRdb to between 2020 and 2021). Looking at the study overall: T cell repertoires of about 230 early-stage NSCLC patients were analyzed, with tumors being compared against uninvolved tumor-adjacent lungs. The cohort was made up of roughly 250 treatment-naive NSCLC patients whose localized lung tumors had been resected. NSCLC patients had a mean age of roughly 66 years, and approximately 140 were male and nearly 110 female.

Beyond this particular receptor, the publication reports: A median of around 60 of the top 100 tumor clones turned up in the paired uninvolved adjacent lung, and around 27 of those clones also ranked among the top 100 of that same adjacent lung. The highest T cell clonality was observed in uninvolved tumor-adjacent lung, where clonality exceeded that of tumor, suggesting that antigenic responses were more focused in uninvolved tumor-adjacent lung. Longer overall survival was associated with higher T cell density in blood, whereas shorter survival was associated with higher clonality in adjacent lung. Because of the exploratory design, TCR variables were selected using unadjusted p-values without false-discovery rate correction. Because multi-region sequencing of the tumors was not done, intratumor heterogeneity could not be ruled out.

The immunoSEQ Assay was used to sequence TCR beta CDR3 regions from DNA. In the source study's methods: To compute T cell density, TCR beta template counts were normalized to usable DNA, which was estimated by amplifying housekeeping genes. The preseqR package was used to estimate richness by extrapolating to 400,000 templates for PBMC samples and to 120,000 templates for tissue samples. Clonality was taken to be one minus Pielou's evenness. Differential abundance testing on productive amino-acid clonotypes, with a minimum total count of 5 and an alpha of 0.1, was used to identify tissue-enriched TCRs. The Jaccard Index and the Morisita Overlap Index were used to quantify repertoire overlap between compartments. TCR beta CDR3s were clustered by GLIPH together with public tetramer-defined viral CDR3s, and at least three viral sequences plus V-gene enrichment were required for viral motifs. TCRdb's version of the immuneACCESS table is confined to in-frame rearrangements and falls short of the full clone set. An unresolved V gene accounts for under half of the shortfall where checked; the remainder is of unknown origin. For V, J and clone size, that table is used; D and trimming come from the DNA. The sample table holds approximately 29,000 clones, of which more than 65% were seen once. The biggest ten clones account for about 5.4% of the sample.

As encoded in the germline V gene (reference sequence), CDR1 is WNHNN while CDR2 is SYGVQD. From cysteine to phenylalanine, the CDR3 is 14 amino acids long. Of the read, only the CDR3 DNA is kept; its 42 bases are in frame from base 1. Trimming leaves V shorter by 10 bases and J shorter by 6 bases, with the junction holding 8 bases beyond the gene matches. In regard to this clone: The antigen it recognizes is unknown. Per-nucleotide qualities are absent, and no much larger clonotype sits a single base away.

At diagnosis, tumor, uninvolved tumor-adjacent lung and peripheral blood were collected and then preserved as a mix of FFPE and fresh-frozen material. Blood samples were analyzed as peripheral blood mononuclear cells for TCR repertoire profiling. This clonotype originated in a man aged 40 to 70 with stage III lung adenocarcinoma. The sequence joins TRBV10-1 to TRBJ2-3, with TRBD2 matching 12 junction bases. The source was peripheral blood mononuclear cells, collected before any cancer treatment. The CDR3 has the sequence CAIQTSGRVDTQYF. The base sequence is TGCGCCATCCAGACTAGCGGGAGAGTTGATACGCAGTATTTT.